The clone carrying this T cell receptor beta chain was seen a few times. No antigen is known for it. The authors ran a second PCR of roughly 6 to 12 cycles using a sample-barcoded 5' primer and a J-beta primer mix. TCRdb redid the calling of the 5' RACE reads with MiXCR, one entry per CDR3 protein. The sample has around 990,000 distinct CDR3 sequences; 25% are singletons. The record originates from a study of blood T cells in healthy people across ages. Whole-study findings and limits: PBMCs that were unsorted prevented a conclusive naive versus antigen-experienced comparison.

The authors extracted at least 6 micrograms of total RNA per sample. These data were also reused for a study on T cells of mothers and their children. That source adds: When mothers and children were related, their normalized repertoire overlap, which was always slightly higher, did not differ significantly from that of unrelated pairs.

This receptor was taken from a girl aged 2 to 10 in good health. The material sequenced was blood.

CDR3 nucleotides: TGTGCCAGCAGGACAGGGTTGGAAACTAATGAAAAACTGTTTTTT. This translates into CASRTGLETNEKLFF. This sequence joins TRBV9 and TRBJ1-4; TRBD1 agrees at 7 bases. This CDR3 region has 15 residues. CDR1 is SGDLS, CDR2 YYNGEE, per germline. V trimming: 5 bases; J trimming: 1 base; junction bases outside the gene matches: 5.